A single sample is the source of the 9 T cell receptor beta chains below, sequenced in a study of T cell responses to AZD1222 COVID-19 vaccine. TCRdb's copy holds only in-frame clones and misses some; the assay was immunoSEQ multiplex PCR. The repertoire holds around 120,000 clones, with 75% to 90% as singletons. The sequencing used peripheral blood, collected 28 days after the second AZD1222 dose. These receptor sequences come from an adult who received the AZD1222 COVID-19 vaccine.

The V and J genes are TRBV9 and TRBJ2-1, with a weak D call TRBD2 (6 bases). V was pared by 4 bases and J by 7 bases, with 21 bases between. Germline CDR1 reads SGDLS; CDR2 reads YYNGEE. The CDR3 totals 16 residues. DNA for the CDR3: TGTGCCAGCAGCTCGAGGGCGGGCGGGGAGAATAATGAGCAGTTCTTC. Protein: CASSSRAGGENNEQFF.

The chain uses TRBV18 and TRBJ2-2; 8 bases map to TRBD1. Germline V CDR1 and CDR2: KGHSH, LQKENI. This CDR3 spans 15 amino acids. The V segment lost 5 bases and the J segment 5 bases; nucleotides outside the gene matches: 7. The CDR3 region is CASSEDRASTGELFF. CDR3 DNA: TGTGCCAGCTCAGAGGACAGGGCCTCTACCGGGGAGCTGTTTTTT.

V usage is TRBV21-1 and J usage is TRBJ1-2; TRBD1 is the table's D call and was not checked against the DNA. TRBV21-1 is marked as a pseudogene. The CDR3 spans 15 residues. CDR3 loop: CASSKEQGANYGYTF. The CDR3 DNA sequence: TGTGCCAGCAGCAAAGAACAGGGGGCTAACTATGGCTACACCTTC.

This chain uses TRBV7-2 with TRBJ1-4; D unclear. In germline, CDR1 is SGHTA, CDR2 FQGNSA. This CDR3 spans 14 amino acids. Trimming stripped 2 bases from V and 6 bases from J, with 10 bases between. CDR3: CASSLNGMDEKLFF. CDR3 DNA: TGTGCCAGCAGCTTAAACGGGATGGATGAAAAACTGTTTTTT. Drawing the rest from reference TRBV7-2 and TRBJ1-4, the complete variable domain is GAGVSQSPSNKVTEKGKDVELRCDPISGHTALYWYRQSLGQGLEFLIYFQGNSAPDKSGLPSDRFSAERTGGSVSTLTIQRTQQEDSAVYLCASSLNGMDEKLFFGSGTQLSVL.

The rearrangement links TRBV3-1 (or the pseudogene TRBV3-2) to TRBJ2-1, with 9 bases identical to TRBD2. Trimming removed 3 bases from V and 8 bases from J; junction bases left unmatched: 8. The CDR3 covers 15 residues. Germline V gene data show CDR1 as LGHDT and CDR2 as YNNKEL (reference sequence). CDR3 nucleotide sequence: TGTGCCAGCAGCCAGAGTAGCGGGGGCTTCGATGAGCAGTTCTTC. Translated: CASSQSSGGFDEQFF.

This clone was detected only a few times. The V and J genes are TRBV9 and TRBJ1-2; D is unresolved. The CDR3 covers 15 residues. CDR1 and CDR2 (germline): SGDLS, YYNGEE. V lost 0 bases and J 5 bases, leaving 14 bases between the germline ends. The DNA of the CDR3 is TGTGCCAGCAGCGTAGACGACCTTTCAAGTTATGGCTACACCTTC. Its protein is CASSVDDLSSYGYTF.

J is TRBJ1-5 and V is TRBV21-1; the table's D gene call, TRBD1, was not cross checked with the DNA. TRBV21-1 has pseudogene status. The CDR3 covers 16 residues. CDR3 in DNA: TGTGCCAGCAGGACCCCCGAGGGGGCGGGCAATCAGCCCCAGCATTTT. Translated, it gives CASRTPEGAGNQPQHF.

The CDR3 DNA follows: TGCGCCAGCAGCCAAGCTCACAGCCAAGAGACCCAGTACTTC. Its protein product is CASSQAHSQETQYF. This sequence joins TRBV4-1 and TRBJ2-5, with D unresolved. The CDR3 runs to 14 residues. V was trimmed by 1 base and J by 1 base, leaving 7 bases between them. CDR1 and CDR2 from the germline V gene are MGHRA and YSYEKL.

The chain links TRBV4-3 to TRBJ1-5; unclear D gene. Trimming stripped 1 base from V and 4 bases from J, with 11 bases between. Germline loops: CDR1 LGHNA, CDR2 YSLEER. The CDR3 runs to 15 residues. DNA of the CDR3: TGCGCCAGCAGCCAAGTGGCTGAGCTAAATCAGCCCCAGCATTTT. It translates to CASSQVAELNQPQHF.